The clone carrying this T cell receptor beta chain has a handful of counts. Its target is unknown. These data are taken from a study of T-cell memory formation after mild COVID-19. Study-level background: Most TCR clusters belonged to a single donor.

Employing constant-segment primers, 5'RACE generated TCR alpha and TCR beta cDNA libraries bearing sample barcodes and UMIs. TCRdb analysed the 5' RACE reads with MiXCR anew, one entry per CDR3 protein. The sample carries 390,000 or so distinct CDR3 sequences, about 17% recorded once. General study findings and limits: Clones shrinking between day 15 and 85 showed a balanced CD4/CD8 split, and those that grew later tilted toward CD4+.

Trimming removed 7 bases at V and 4 bases at J, with 13 bases between. Germline assignment: CDR1 SNHLY and CDR2 FYNNEI. The CDR3 has 13 residues. Sequencing input: PBMCs or a T cell subset sorted from them (not recorded which). This sequence originates from a man aged 18 to 29 who had mild COVID-19 (a few samples of this study predate the infection). Cell type and time point are not known. J is TRBJ1-1 and V is TRBV2, with D perhaps TRBD1 (6 bases). CDR3 residues: CASIRTETTEAFF. CDR3 DNA sequence: TGTGCCAGCATAAGGACAGAGACCACTGAAGCTTTCTTT. The entire variable domain, with the rest obtained from reference TRBV2 and TRBJ1-1, is as follows: EPEVTQTPSHQVTQMGQEVILRCVPISNHLYFYWYRQILGQKVEFLVSFYNNEISEKSEIFDDQFSVERPDGSNFTLKIRSTKLEDSAMYFCASIRTETTEAFFGQGTRLTVV.